This T cell receptor beta chain was obtained from a study of blood T cell repertoires in COVID-19. Study-wide background: Acute and convalescent COVID-19 specimens originated in the United States, Italy and Spain.

Unmatched junction bases numbered 8, after V lost 4 bases and J lost 2 bases. There are 16 residues in the CDR3. From germline, CDR1 is LNHDA and CDR2 SQIVND (reference sequence). Data came from immunoSEQ multiplex PCR; TCRdb stores just in-frame clones and leaves some out. Of approximately 300,000 clones in the sample, around 85% are singletons; the top ten hold under 2%. Everyone who took part was roughly 18 to 100 years old, and they came from 24 US areas. The receptor comes from a woman in her 30s who had been exposed to COVID-19. The chain has TRBV19 and TRBJ1-2, with 9 bases fitting TRBD1. Sequenced sample: PBMCs or T cells enriched from blood (not recorded which). CDR3 amino acids: CASSTSLGQGNYGYTF. CDR3 sequence (DNA): TGTGCCAGTAGTACGAGCCTAGGACAGGGGAACTATGGCTACACCTTC.